This is a list of T cell receptor beta chains from one sample in a study of identical twins' blood T cells. A single record per CDR3 protein comes from TCRdb applying MiXCR to the 5' RACE reads. This sample has 300,000 to 450,000 distinct CDR3 sequences; over 25% occur once, and the top ten carry around 5.6%. Sequencing input: PBMCs. These receptors were taken from a woman between 18 and 50 years old in good health. Both conserved end residues are part of each CDR3. Each record gives: D gene, clone size, V gene, J gene, CDR3 protein, CDR3 DNA. D genes are given only for firm matches. Clone size is not always given. Where it is, it says once, few, many or a class for expanded clones.

d_gene: .; abundance: .; v_gene: TRBV28; j_gene: TRBJ1-1; CDR3aa: CASSLRAGAFF; CDR3nt: TGTGCCAGCAGTTTGAGAGCTGGAGCTTTCTTT
d_gene: .; abundance: .; v_gene: TRBV7-2; j_gene: TRBJ2-3; CDR3aa: CASSTRTIRSDTQYF; CDR3nt: TGTGCCAGCAGCACCAGGACTATTCGGTCTGATACGCAGTATTTT
d_gene: .; abundance: many; v_gene: TRBV2; j_gene: TRBJ1-1; CDR3aa: CASSERVREAFF; CDR3nt: TGTGCCAGCAGTGAAAGAGTACGGGAAGCTTTCTTT
d_gene: TRBD2; abundance: .; v_gene: TRBV20-1; j_gene: TRBJ2-3; CDR3aa: CSARRSSGGSTDTQYF; CDR3nt: TGCAGTGCTAGAAGGTCTAGCGGAGGTAGCACAGATACGCAGTATTTT
d_gene: .; abundance: few; v_gene: TRBV5-5; j_gene: TRBJ2-7; CDR3aa: CASSSREFYEQYF; CDR3nt: TGTGCCAGCAGCTCCAGGGAATTCTACGAGCAGTACTTC
d_gene: .; abundance: few; v_gene: TRBV6-1; j_gene: TRBJ2-1; CDR3aa: CASSEEPGLSSEQFF; CDR3nt: TGTGCCAGCAGTGAAGAGCCGGGACTGAGTAGTGAGCAGTTCTTC
d_gene: .; abundance: few; v_gene: TRBV7-9; j_gene: TRBJ2-2; CDR3aa: CASTPEATTGELFF; CDR3nt: TGTGCCAGCACCCCAGAGGCTACCACCGGGGAGCTGTTTTTT
d_gene: TRBD2; abundance: .; v_gene: TRBV20-1; j_gene: TRBJ2-3; CDR3aa: CSARDHGGAATDTQYF; CDR3nt: TGCAGTGCTAGAGATCACGGGGGGGCGGCCACAGATACGCAGTATTTT
d_gene: .; abundance: few; v_gene: TRBV9; j_gene: TRBJ2-2; CDR3aa: CASSVNANTGELFF; CDR3nt: TGTGCCAGCAGCGTAAACGCGAACACCGGGGAGCTGTTTTTT
d_gene: .; abundance: many; v_gene: TRBV3-1; j_gene: TRBJ1-1; CDR3aa: CASSLEGRTEAFF; CDR3nt: TGTGCCAGCAGCTTGGAAGGGAGGACTGAAGCTTTCTTT